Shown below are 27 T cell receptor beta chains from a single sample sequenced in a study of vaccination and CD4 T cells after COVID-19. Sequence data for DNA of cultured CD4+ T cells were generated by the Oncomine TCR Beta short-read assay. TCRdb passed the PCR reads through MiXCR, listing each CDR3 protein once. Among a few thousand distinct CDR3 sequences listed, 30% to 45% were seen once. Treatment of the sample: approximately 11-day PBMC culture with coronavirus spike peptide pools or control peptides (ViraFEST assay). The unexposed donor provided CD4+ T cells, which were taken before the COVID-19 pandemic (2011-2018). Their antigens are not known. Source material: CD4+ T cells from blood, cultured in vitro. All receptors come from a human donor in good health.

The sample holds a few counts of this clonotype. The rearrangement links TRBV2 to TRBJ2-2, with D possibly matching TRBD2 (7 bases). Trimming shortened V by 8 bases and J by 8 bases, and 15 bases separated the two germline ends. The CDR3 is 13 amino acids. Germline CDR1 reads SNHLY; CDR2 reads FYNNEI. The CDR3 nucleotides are TGTGCCAGCGGGGGGGCCCTGGGTGGGGAGCTGTTTTTT. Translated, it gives CASGGALGGELFF. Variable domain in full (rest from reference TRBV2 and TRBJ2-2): EPEVTQTPSHQVTQMGQEVILRCVPISNHLYFYWYRQILGQKVEFLVSFYNNEISEKSEIFDDQFSVERPDGSNFTLKIRSTKLEDSAMYFCASGGALGGELFFGEGSRLTVL.

The CDR3 DNA reads as TGCAGTGCTAGAGATCTTGGGGCTGAAGCTTTCTTT. Its protein is CSARDLGAEAFF. V gene TRBV20-1 combines with J gene TRBJ1-1, with no clear D. V gave up 0 bases and J gave up 6 bases, with 8 bases separating them. The CDR3 has 12 amino acids. The germline gives CDR1 DFQATT, CDR2 SNEGSKA (reference sequence).

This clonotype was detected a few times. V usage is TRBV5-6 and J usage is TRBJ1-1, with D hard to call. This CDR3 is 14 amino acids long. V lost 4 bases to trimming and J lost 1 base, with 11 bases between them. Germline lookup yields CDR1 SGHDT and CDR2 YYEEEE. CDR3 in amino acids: CASSRGRPNTEAFF. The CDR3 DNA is TGTGCCAGCAGCCGAGGACGCCCGAACACTGAAGCTTTCTTT.

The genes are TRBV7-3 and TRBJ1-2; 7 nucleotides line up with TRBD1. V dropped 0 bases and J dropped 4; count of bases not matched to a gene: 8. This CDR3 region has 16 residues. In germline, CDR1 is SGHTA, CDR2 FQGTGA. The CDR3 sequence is CASSLTPGQDSYGYTF. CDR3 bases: TGTGCCAGCAGCTTAACCCCAGGACAGGACAGCTATGGCTACACCTTC.

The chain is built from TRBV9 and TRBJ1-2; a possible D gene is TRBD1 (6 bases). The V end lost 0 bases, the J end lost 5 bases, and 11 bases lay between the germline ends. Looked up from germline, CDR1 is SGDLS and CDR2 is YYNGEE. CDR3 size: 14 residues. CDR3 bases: TGTGCCAGCAGCGTAGGAACAGGGCTGTATGGCTACACCTTC. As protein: CASSVGTGLYGYTF.

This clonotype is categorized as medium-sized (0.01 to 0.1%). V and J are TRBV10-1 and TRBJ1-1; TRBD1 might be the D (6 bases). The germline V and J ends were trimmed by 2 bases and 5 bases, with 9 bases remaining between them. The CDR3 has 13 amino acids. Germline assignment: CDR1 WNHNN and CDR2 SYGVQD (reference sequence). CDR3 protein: CASSETGLTEAFF. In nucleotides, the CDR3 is TGCGCCAGCAGTGAGACAGGGCTTACTGAAGCTTTCTTT.

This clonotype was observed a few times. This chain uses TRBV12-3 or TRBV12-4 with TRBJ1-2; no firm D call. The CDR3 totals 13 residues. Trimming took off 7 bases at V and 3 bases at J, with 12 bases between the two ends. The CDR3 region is CASTGRRHYGYTF. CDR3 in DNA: TGTGCCAGCACCGGGCGCAGACACTATGGCTACACCTTC.

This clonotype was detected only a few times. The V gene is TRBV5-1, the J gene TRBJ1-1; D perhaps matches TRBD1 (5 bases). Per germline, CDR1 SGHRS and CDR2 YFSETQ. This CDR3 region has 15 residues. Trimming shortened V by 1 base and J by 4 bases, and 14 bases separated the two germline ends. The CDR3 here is CASSLIWGMGTEAFF. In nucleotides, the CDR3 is TGCGCCAGCAGCTTGATATGGGGGATGGGCACTGAAGCTTTCTTT.

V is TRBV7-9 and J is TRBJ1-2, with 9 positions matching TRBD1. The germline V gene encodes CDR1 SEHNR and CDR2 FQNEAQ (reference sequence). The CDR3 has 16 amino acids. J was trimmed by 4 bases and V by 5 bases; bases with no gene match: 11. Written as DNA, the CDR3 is TGTGCCAGCAGCGTCTTCGGGACAGGGCGGACCTATGGCTACACCTTC. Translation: CASSVFGTGRTYGYTF.

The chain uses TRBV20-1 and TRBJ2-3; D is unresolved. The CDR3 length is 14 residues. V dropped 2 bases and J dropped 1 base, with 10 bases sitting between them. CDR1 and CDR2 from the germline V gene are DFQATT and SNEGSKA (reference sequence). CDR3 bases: TGCAGTGCTAGAAGGCAGCCTGGCACAGATACGCAGTATTTT. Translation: CSARRQPGTDTQYF.

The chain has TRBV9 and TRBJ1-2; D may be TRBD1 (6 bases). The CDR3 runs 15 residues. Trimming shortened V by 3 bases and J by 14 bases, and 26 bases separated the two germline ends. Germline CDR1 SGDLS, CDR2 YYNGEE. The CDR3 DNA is TGTGCCAGCAGCGCAACCTTTAACGGACGGGGGCCCCATACCTTC. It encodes CASSATFNGRGPHTF.

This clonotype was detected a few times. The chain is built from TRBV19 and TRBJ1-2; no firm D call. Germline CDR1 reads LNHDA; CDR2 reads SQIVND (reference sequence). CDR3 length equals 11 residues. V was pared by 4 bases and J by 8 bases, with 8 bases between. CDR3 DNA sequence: TGTGCCAGTAGTAGTTACGGCGGCTACACCTTC. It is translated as CASSSYGGYTF. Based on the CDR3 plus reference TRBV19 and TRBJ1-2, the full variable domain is DGGITQSPKYLFRKEGQNVTLSCEQNLNHDAMYWYRQDPGQGLRLIYYSQIVNDFQKGDIAEGYSVSREKKESFPLTVTSAQKNPTAFYLCASSSYGGYTFGSGTRLTVV.

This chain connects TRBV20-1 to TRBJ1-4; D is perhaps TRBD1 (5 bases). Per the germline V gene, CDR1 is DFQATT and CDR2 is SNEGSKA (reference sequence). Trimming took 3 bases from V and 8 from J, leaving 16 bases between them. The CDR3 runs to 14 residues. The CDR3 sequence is CSASPDTLREKLFF. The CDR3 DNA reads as TGCAGTGCTAGCCCGGACACACTGAGGGAAAAACTGTTTTTT.

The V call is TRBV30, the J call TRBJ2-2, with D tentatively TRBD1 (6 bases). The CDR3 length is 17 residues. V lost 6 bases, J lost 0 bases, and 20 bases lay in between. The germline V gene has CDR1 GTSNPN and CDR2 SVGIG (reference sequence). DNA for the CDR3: TGTGCCTGCCCCCCTATGATGGCAGGGGCGAACACCGGGGAGCTGTTTTTT. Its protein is CACPPMMAGANTGELFF.

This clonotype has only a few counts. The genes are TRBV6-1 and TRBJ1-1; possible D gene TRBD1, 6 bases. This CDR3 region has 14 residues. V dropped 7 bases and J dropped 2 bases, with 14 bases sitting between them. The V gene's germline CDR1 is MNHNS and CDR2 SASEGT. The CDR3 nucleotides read TGTGCCAGCATCTCCGGACAGCCTAACACTGAAGCTTTCTTT. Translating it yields CASISGQPNTEAFF.

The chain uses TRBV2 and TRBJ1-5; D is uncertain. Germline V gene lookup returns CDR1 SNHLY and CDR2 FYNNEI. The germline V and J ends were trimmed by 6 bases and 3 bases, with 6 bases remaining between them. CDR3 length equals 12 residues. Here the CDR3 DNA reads TGTGCCAGCAGCATGGACAATCAGCCCCAGCATTTT. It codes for CASSMDNQPQHF.

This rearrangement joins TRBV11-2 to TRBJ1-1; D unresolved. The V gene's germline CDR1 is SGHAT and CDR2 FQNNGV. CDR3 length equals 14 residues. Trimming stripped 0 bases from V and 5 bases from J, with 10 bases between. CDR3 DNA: TGTGCCAGCAGCTTAGAAGGGTATGGGACTGAAGCTTTCTTT. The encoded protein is CASSLEGYGTEAFF.

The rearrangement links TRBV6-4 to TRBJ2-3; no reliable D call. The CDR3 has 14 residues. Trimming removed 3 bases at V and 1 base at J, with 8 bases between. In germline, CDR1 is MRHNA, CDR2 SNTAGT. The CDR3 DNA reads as TGTGCCAGCAGTGAGGGATTGGGCACAGATACGCAGTATTTT. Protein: CASSEGLGTDTQYF.

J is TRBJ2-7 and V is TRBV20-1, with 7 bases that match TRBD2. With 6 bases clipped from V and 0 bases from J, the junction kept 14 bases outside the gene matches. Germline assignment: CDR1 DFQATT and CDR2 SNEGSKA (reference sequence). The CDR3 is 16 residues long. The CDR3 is CSAGDSGGGRSYEQYF. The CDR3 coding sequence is TGCAGTGCCGGAGATAGCGGCGGGGGACGCTCCTACGAGCAGTACTTC.

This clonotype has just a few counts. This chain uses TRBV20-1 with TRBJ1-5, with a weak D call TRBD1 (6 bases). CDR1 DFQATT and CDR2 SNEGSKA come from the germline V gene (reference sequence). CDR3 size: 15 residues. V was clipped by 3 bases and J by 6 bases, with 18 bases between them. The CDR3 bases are TGCAGTGCTAGGTCGAACAGGGTGGGTGGTCAGCCCCAGCATTTT. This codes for CSARSNRVGGQPQHF.

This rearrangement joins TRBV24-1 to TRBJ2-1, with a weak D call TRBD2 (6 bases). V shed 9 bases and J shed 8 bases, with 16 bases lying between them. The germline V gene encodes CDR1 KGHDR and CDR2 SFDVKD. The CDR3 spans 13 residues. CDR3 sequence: CATSWGEKDEQFF. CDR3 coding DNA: TGTGCCACCTCCTGGGGGGAGAAGGATGAGCAGTTCTTC.

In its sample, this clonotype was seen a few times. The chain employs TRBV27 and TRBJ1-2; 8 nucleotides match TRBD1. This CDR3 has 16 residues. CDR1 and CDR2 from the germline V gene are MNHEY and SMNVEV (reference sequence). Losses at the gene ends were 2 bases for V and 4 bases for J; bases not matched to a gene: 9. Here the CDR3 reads CASSLQGATALYGYTF. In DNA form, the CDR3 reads TGTGCCAGCAGTTTACAGGGGGCCACCGCTCTCTATGGCTACACCTTC.

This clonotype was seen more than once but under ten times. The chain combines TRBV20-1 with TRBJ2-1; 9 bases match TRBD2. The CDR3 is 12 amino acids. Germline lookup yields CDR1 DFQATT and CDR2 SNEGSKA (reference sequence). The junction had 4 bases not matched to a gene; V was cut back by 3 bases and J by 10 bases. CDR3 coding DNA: TGCAGTGCTAGTAGCGGGGGTAACGAGCAGTTCTTC. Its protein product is CSASSGGNEQFF.

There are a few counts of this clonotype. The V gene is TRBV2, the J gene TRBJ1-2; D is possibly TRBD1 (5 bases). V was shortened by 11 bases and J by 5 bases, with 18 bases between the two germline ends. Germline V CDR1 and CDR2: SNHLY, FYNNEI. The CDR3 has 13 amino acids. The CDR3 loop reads CACGRDGPYGYTF. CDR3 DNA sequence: TGTGCCTGCGGCCGGGACGGTCCATATGGCTACACCTTC.

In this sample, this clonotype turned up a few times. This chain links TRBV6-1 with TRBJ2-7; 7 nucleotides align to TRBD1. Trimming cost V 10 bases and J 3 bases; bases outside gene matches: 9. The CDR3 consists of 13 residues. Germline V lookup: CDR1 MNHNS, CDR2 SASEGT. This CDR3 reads CAILTGIVYEQYF. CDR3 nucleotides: TGTGCCATCCTGACAGGGATTGTCTACGAGCAGTACTTC.

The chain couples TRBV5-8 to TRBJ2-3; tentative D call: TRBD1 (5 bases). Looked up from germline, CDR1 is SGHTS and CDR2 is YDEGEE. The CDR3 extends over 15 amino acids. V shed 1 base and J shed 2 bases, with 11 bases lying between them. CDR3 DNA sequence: TGTGCCAGCAGCTTGTTGGACACCCACACAGATACGCAGTATTTT. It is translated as CASSLLDTHTDTQYF. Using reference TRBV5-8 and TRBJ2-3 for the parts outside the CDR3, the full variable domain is EAGVTQSPTHLIKTRGQQATLRCSPISGHTSVYWYQQALGLGLQFLLWYDEGEERNRGNFPPRFSGRQFPNYSSELNVNALELEDSALYLCASSLLDTHTDTQYFGPGTRLTVL.

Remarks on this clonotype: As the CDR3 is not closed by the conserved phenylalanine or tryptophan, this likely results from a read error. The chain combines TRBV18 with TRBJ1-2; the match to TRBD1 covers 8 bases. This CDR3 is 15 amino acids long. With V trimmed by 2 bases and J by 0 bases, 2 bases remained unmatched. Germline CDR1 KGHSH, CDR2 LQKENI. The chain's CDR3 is CASSPGQGSNYGYTS. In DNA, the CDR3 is TGTGCCAGCTCACCAGGACAGGGATCTAACTATGGCTACACCTCC.